This is a list of T cell receptor beta chains from one sample in a study of T cells in Graves' hyperthyroidism and ophthalmopathy. Each CDR3 protein is one row after TCRdb ran MiXCR on the multiplex PCR reads. The sample consists of about 460,000 distinct CDR3 sequences, 22% of them appearing once. The sequencing input was blood. Receptors originate from a woman aged 70-85 years with Graves' ophthalmopathy. CDR3s include the opening cysteine and the closing phenylalanine or tryptophan. The D gene is left open where the match is weak. The listing skips clone size in some rows; elsewhere it reads once, few, many or a size class.

>TRBV19|TRBD1|TRBJ1-2|.
CASGQGNRNYGYTF
TGTGCCAGTGGACAGGGAAATAGGAACTATGGCTACACCTTC
>TRBV5-5|.|TRBJ1-5|few
CASSFGTYSNQPQHF
TGTGCCAGCAGCTTTGGGACATATAGCAATCAGCCCCAGCATTTT
>TRBV20-1|TRBD2|TRBJ2-1|.
CSARDEASGRYYNEQFF
TGCAGTGCTAGAGATGAGGCTAGCGGGAGGTACTACAATGAGCAGTTCTTC
>TRBV5-1|TRBD2|TRBJ2-1|few
CASSLSTSGMNEQFF
TGCGCCAGCAGCTTGAGTACTAGCGGGATGAATGAGCAGTTCTTC
>TRBV19|.|TRBJ2-2|.
CASSGQGVGGELFF
TGTGCCAGTAGTGGGCAGGGTGTCGGCGGGGAGCTGTTTTTT
>TRBV20-1|.|TRBJ2-1|few
CSARLTGTYNEQFF
TGCAGTGCTAGATTGACAGGTACCTACAATGAGCAGTTCTTC
>TRBV2|.|TRBJ1-5|many
CASRSDWSQPQHF
TGTGCCAGCAGGTCCGATTGGAGTCAGCCCCAGCATTTT
>TRBV19|.|TRBJ2-2|.
CASSSFGGAGELFF
TGTGCCAGTAGTTCGTTTGGTGGGGCCGGGGAGCTGTTTTTT
>TRBV6-1|.|TRBJ2-3|many
CASSEWGRASTDTQYF
TGTGCCAGCAGTGAATGGGGACGGGCTAGCACAGATACGCAGTATTTT
>TRBV2|.|TRBJ2-1|.
CARQRGHNEQFF
TGTGCCAGGCAACGGGGCCACAATGAGCAGTTCTTC
>TRBV6-2/TRBV6-3|.|TRBJ2-2|many
CASSSNLSGELFF
TGTGCCAGCAGTTCAAACCTTAGCGGGGAGCTGTTTTTT
>TRBV30|TRBD1|TRBJ1-4|.
CAWGGQEFGEKLFF
TGTGCCTGGGGGGGACAGGAGTTTGGTGAAAAACTGTTTTTT
>TRBV20-1|.|TRBJ2-1|few
CSARGRGASYNEQFF
TGCAGTGCTAGGGGAAGAGGGGCAAGTTACAATGAGCAGTTCTTC
>TRBV6-2/TRBV6-3|.|TRBJ1-5|few
CASRYRLDQPQHF
TGTGCCAGCAGGTACAGATTAGATCAGCCCCAGCATTTT
>TRBV6-5|TRBD1|TRBJ2-1|.
CASIRGPNEQFF
TGTGCCAGCATTAGGGGGCCAAATGAGCAGTTCTTC
>TRBV7-2|.|TRBJ2-7|.
CASTSGHEQYF
TGTGCCAGCACCTCTGGACACGAGCAGTACTTC
>TRBV6-1|.|TRBJ2-3|once
CASSAKGGEGTDTQYF
TGTGCCAGCAGTGCAAAAGGAGGGGAAGGCACAGATACGCAGTATTTT
>TRBV9|.|TRBJ1-1|.
CASSVVGHSEAFF
TGTGCCAGCAGCGTAGTTGGACACTCTGAAGCTTTCTTT
>TRBV5-1|TRBD1|TRBJ2-3|.
CASSFQGVIDTQYF
TGCGCCAGCAGCTTTCAGGGGGTGATAGATACGCAGTATTTT
>TRBV12-3/TRBV12-4|.|TRBJ1-2|few
CASRLGGDGYTF
TGTGCCAGCAGATTAGGGGGGGACGGCTACACCTTC
>TRBV20-1|TRBD1|TRBJ1-5|many
CSARSRTGGGRFAPQPQHF
TGCAGTGCTAGATCCCGGACAGGGGGGGGACGGTTTGCGCCTCAGCCCCAGCATTTT
>TRBV30|.|TRBJ2-7|.
CAWSVGHPLEQYF
TGTGCCTGGAGTGTTGGGCATCCCCTTGAGCAGTACTTC
>TRBV28|TRBD2|TRBJ2-1|.
CAIERENNEQFF
TGTGCCATTGAGCGGGAGAACAATGAGCAGTTCTTC
>TRBV20-1|TRBD1|TRBJ1-1|few
CSAYRVDRRAEAFF
TGCAGTGCTTACCGAGTGGACAGGCGAGCTGAAGCTTTCTTT
>TRBV18|.|TRBJ1-3|few
CASSPTGNGNTIYF
TGTGCCAGCTCACCAACGGGTAACGGAAACACCATATATTTT
>TRBV28|.|TRBJ1-2|few
CASSLIGGAYGYTF
TGTGCCAGCAGTTTAATTGGGGGGGCTTATGGCTACACCTTC
>TRBV3-1|TRBD1|TRBJ1-1|few
CASSPPSGQGRTEAFF
TGTGCCAGCTCACCACCTTCCGGACAGGGACGTACTGAAGCTTTCTTT
>TRBV7-2|.|TRBJ2-7|few
CASSAGSPYEQYF
TGTGCCAGCAGCGCAGGGAGCCCCTACGAGCAGTACTTC
>TRBV6-1|.|TRBJ2-5|few
CASSLSPGGWQETQYF
TGTGCCAGCAGCCTGAGTCCAGGGGGGTGGCAAGAGACCCAGTACTTC
>TRBV27|.|TRBJ2-1|few
CASSLRGFNEQFF
TGTGCCAGCAGTTTAAGGGGGTTCAATGAGCAGTTCTTC
>TRBV6-1|.|TRBJ1-6|.
CASSQGSTLLYSPLHF
TGTGCCAGCAGTCAAGGCTCAACTCTTCTCTATTCACCCCTCCACTTT
>TRBV20-1|TRBD1|TRBJ1-6|.
CSARPGQGYSPLHF
TGCAGTGCGAGACCGGGACAGGGGTATTCACCCCTCCACTTT
>TRBV28|.|TRBJ1-2|many
CASSTPSLDTNYGYTF
TGTGCCAGCAGTACCCCAAGTTTAGACACCAACTATGGCTACACCTTC
>TRBV5-1|TRBD1|TRBJ2-1|few
CASSGDSSYNEQFF
TGCGCCAGCAGCGGGGACAGCTCCTACAATGAGCAGTTCTTC
>TRBV12-3/TRBV12-4|.|TRBJ1-2|.
CASSSVGDGYTF
TGTGCCAGCAGTTCGGTAGGGGACGGCTACACCTTC
>TRBV27|TRBD2|TRBJ2-3|.
CASSFRAPSGSTDTQYF
TGTGCCAGCAGTTTCCGCGCCCCTAGCGGGAGTACAGATACGCAGTATTTT
>TRBV3-1|.|TRBJ1-3|.
CASSQTGNSGNTIYF
TGTGCCAGCAGCCAAACAGGGAACTCTGGAAACACCATATATTTT
>TRBV13|.|TRBJ2-1|few
CASSRSSASEQFF
TGTGCCAGCAGCCGATCGTCTGCAAGCGAGCAGTTCTTC
>TRBV15|.|TRBJ2-3|.
CATSREGTEDTQYF
TGTGCCACCAGCAGAGAGGGTACAGAAGATACGCAGTATTTT
>TRBV12-3/TRBV12-4|.|TRBJ1-2|.
CASTPGGRGRRIGYTF
TGTGCCAGCACCCCCGGGGGCAGGGGCAGGAGAATAGGCTACACCTTC
>TRBV19|.|TRBJ1-1|few
CASSISRYGTEAFF
TGTGCCAGTAGTATAAGCAGATATGGCACTGAAGCTTTCTTT
>TRBV5-1|.|TRBJ2-6|.
CASRSGDAGANVLTF
TGCGCCAGCAGATCAGGTGATGCTGGGGCCAACGTCCTGACTTTC
>TRBV27|.|TRBJ1-5|few
CASSLISGRNQPQHF
TGTGCCAGCAGTTTAATATCAGGGCGCAATCAGCCCCAGCATTTT
>TRBV12-3/TRBV12-4|.|TRBJ1-4|.
CASSPLQGERLFF
TGTGCCAGCAGTCCGCTCCAGGGAGAAAGACTGTTTTTT
>TRBV28|.|TRBJ2-7|many
CASSSPGDTYEQYF
TGTGCCAGCAGTTCCCCGGGAGACACCTACGAGCAGTACTTC
>TRBV27|.|TRBJ1-1|.
CASSSGSRAFF
TGTGCCAGCAGTTCAGGGAGCCGAGCTTTCTTT
>TRBV6-1|TRBD1|TRBJ1-1|.
CASSPGTGQEAFF
TGTGCCAGCAGCCCCGGGACAGGGCAAGAAGCTTTCTTT
>TRBV20-1|.|TRBJ1-2|.
CSAGGEANYGYTF
TGCAGTGCCGGGGGGGAAGCTAACTATGGCTACACCTTC
>TRBV5-4|.|TRBJ2-1|.
CASSINPGAGEQFF
TGTGCCAGCAGCATTAACCCCGGGGCCGGGGAGCAGTTCTTC